One sample yielded the 29 T cell receptor beta chains listed below, sequenced in a study of CD8+CD57+ T cells in acquired aplastic anemia. Template material for TCR beta VDJ and CDR3 profiling consisted of genomic DNA. MiXCR was run by TCRdb on the reads, yielding one entry per CDR3 protein. The data contain more than 150,000 distinct CDR3 sequences, 35% to 50% of them seen just once; the ten biggest clones take up 2.5% to 3.5%. Input material: sorted CD4+, CD8+, or CD8+CD57+ T cells (not recorded which) from PBMCs. These receptors originate from a human donor in good health.

Remarks on this clonotype: Mismatch with germline at one junction end may stem from a read error. The chain uses TRBV11-3 and TRBJ2-7; possible D gene TRBD1, 6 bases. Germline CDR1 SGHNT, CDR2 YENEEA. The CDR3 covers 13 residues. The chain's CDR3 is CASSHTGPYDQYF. CDR3 DNA: TGTGCCAGCAGCCATACAGGGCCCTACGACCAGTACTTC. The entire variable domain, with the rest obtained from reference TRBV11-3 and TRBJ2-7, is as follows: EAGVVQSPRYKIIEKKQPVAFWCNPISGHNTLYWYLQNLGQGPELLIRYENEEAVDDSQLPKDRFSAERLKGVDSTLKIQPAELGDSAVYLCASSHTGPYDQYFGPGTRLTVT.

This clonotype was seen at least ten times. The V gene is TRBV11-1, the J gene TRBJ2-1, with 9 bases lining up with TRBD2. Germline CDR1 SGHAT, CDR2 FQDESV (reference sequence). CDR3 length: 17 residues. J was trimmed by 2 bases and V by 2 bases; bases with no gene match: 7. CDR3 sequence (DNA): TGTGCCAGCAGCTTATCGGCGGGAGGGGTCACCTACAATGAGCAGTTCTTC. It is translated as CASSLSAGGVTYNEQFF.

The sample holds many counts of this clonotype. The rearrangement uses TRBV12-3 or TRBV12-4 and TRBJ2-7; 7 nucleotides agree with TRBD2. The trim removed 2 bases at V and 6 bases at J, leaving 10 bases unmatched. The CDR3 has 15 residues. CDR3 bases: TGTGCCAGCAGTTTATCTGCGGGAGTGAGTCGCGAGCAGTACTTC. Its translation: CASSLSAGVSREQYF.

A note on this clonotype: Because the CDR3 is missing its conserved closing phenylalanine or tryptophan, this is likely a read error. The gene calls are TRBV7-3 and TRBJ2-3; unclear D gene. Trimming cost V 1 base and J 5 bases, with 4 bases left between them. Germline V gene data show CDR1 as SGHTA and CDR2 as FQGTGA. There are 12 residues in the CDR3. The CDR3 sequence: CASSLREDTQYS. As DNA, the CDR3 is TGTGCCAGCAGCTTAAGGGAAGATACGCAGTATTCT.

This clonotype was seen more than once but under ten times. The chain recombines TRBV27 with TRBJ1-2; 8 nucleotides line up with TRBD1. Germline V gene data show CDR1 as MNHEY and CDR2 as SMNVEV (reference sequence). CDR3 length: 15 amino acids. After removal of 3 bases from V and 8 bases from J, the junction contained 11 bases not matched to a gene. CDR3 protein: CASSLDRRQGKGYTF. CDR3 sequence (DNA): TGTGCCAGCAGTTTGGACCGGCGACAGGGGAAAGGCTACACCTTC.

This clonotype was picked up many times. This rearrangement joins TRBV19 to TRBJ2-5; 8 bases are shared with TRBD1. The CDR3 runs 13 residues. In germline, CDR1 is LNHDA, CDR2 SQIVND (reference sequence). The J segment lost 5 bases and the V segment lost 11 bases, leaving 10 bases of the junction unmatched. The CDR3 sequence is CASATGDWETQYF. The CDR3 DNA is TGTGCCTCCGCGACAGGGGATTGGGAGACCCAGTACTTC.

The gene calls are TRBV25-1 and TRBJ2-3; no clear D gene. V shed 1 base and J shed 3 bases, with 14 bases lying between them. Germline CDR1 is MGHDK and CDR2 is SYGVNS. This CDR3 is 16 amino acids long. The CDR3 reads CASSEFQRRGTDTQYF. The CDR3 bases are TGTGCCAGCAGTGAATTCCAGCGTCGAGGAACAGATACGCAGTATTTT.

The chain recombines TRBV15 with TRBJ1-5; D not certain. Trimming stripped 5 bases from V and 4 bases from J, with 6 bases between. The CDR3 runs 12 residues. The germline V gene encodes CDR1 LNHNV and CDR2 YYDKDF (reference sequence). CDR3 protein: CATSSSNQPQHF. The CDR3 nucleotides read TGTGCCACCAGCTCCTCAAATCAGCCCCAGCATTTT.

The rearrangement joins TRBV5-1 to TRBJ2-3; 7 positions agree with TRBD1. The CDR3 totals 14 residues. Germline V lookup: CDR1 SGHRS, CDR2 YFSETQ. Germline trimming cut 4 bases from V and 5 bases from J; bases unmatched to any gene: 7. The CDR3 DNA reads as TGCGCCAGCAGCCCCGACAGGGAGCAAGATACGCAGTATTTT. Its translation is CASSPDREQDTQYF.

This clonotype has a count of ten or more. The chain couples TRBV20-1 to TRBJ2-5; D is tentatively TRBD1 or TRBD2 (5 bases each). The V and J ends lost 0 bases and 1 base respectively, with 12 bases between them. The CDR3 covers 15 residues. CDR1 DFQATT and CDR2 SNEGSKA come from the germline V gene (reference sequence). CDR3 sequence: CSARDGTASQETQYF. DNA of the CDR3: TGCAGTGCTAGAGATGGGACGGCCAGCCAAGAGACCCAGTACTTC.

Comments on this clonotype: Germline and junction disagree at one end, which may indicate a read error. The V call is TRBV20-1, the J call TRBJ2-7; 10 bases are a match to TRBD1. The CDR3 sequence is 16 residues long. Germline values: CDR1 DFQATT, CDR2 SNEGSKA (reference sequence). The chain's CDR3 is CSARGARGTGVYEQYF. CDR3 DNA sequence: TGCAGTGCAAGAGGAGCCAGGGGGACAGGGGTCTACGAGCAGTACTTC.

This clonotype came up a few times. The chain links TRBV30 to TRBJ2-2; 8 nucleotides agree with TRBD1. This CDR3 spans 16 amino acids. CDR1 and CDR2 (germline): GTSNPN, SVGIG (reference sequence). The V segment lost 3 bases and the J segment 1 base; nucleotides outside the gene matches: 7. The CDR3 here is CAWRDPGTGNTGELFF. The CDR3 DNA reads as TGTGCCTGGAGGGACCCCGGGACAGGGAACACCGGGGAGCTGTTTTTT.

This chain uses TRBV19 with TRBJ2-7; D is ambiguous. The CDR3 totals 13 residues. Germline V gene lookup returns CDR1 LNHDA and CDR2 SQIVND (reference sequence). V was cut by 1 base and J by 6 bases, with 10 bases left in between. The CDR3 region has the DNA TGTGCCAGTAGTATAGGTGCGACGGTCGAGCAGTACTTC. Encoded protein: CASSIGATVEQYF.

In this sample, this clonotype turned up a few times. This chain joins TRBV7-8 and TRBJ2-5; no clear D gene. Trimming took 6 bases from V and 1 from J, leaving 9 bases between them. Germline values: CDR1 SGHVS, CDR2 FQNEAQ. This CDR3 region has 13 residues. The CDR3, as DNA: TGTGCCAGCAGGTTCAGTGTCCAAGAGACCCAGTACTTC. As protein: CASRFSVQETQYF.

The chain joins TRBV7-8 to TRBJ1-3; D gene ambiguous. The CDR3 runs 16 residues. The V end was cut by 2 bases, the J end by 0 bases, with 11 bases between. Germline CDR1 reads SGHVS; CDR2 reads FQNEAQ. The CDR3 sequence: CASSLSQLGSGNTIYF. In nucleotides, the CDR3 is TGTGCCAGCAGCTTATCACAACTAGGCTCTGGAAACACCATATATTTT.

This clonotype has a count of ten or more. The chain has TRBV4-2 and TRBJ1-3; the D is unclear. The V and J ends lost 2 bases and 1 base respectively, with 6 bases between them. The CDR3 has 14 residues. CDR1 and CDR2 (germline): LGHNA, YNFKEQ. The CDR3 sequence: CASSQPESGNTIYF. The CDR3 bases are TGTGCCAGCAGCCAACCCGAGTCTGGAAACACCATATATTTT.

Many counts were recorded for this clonotype. The CDR3 sequence: CASGNRDRVYGYTF. CDR3 DNA: TGTGCCAGCGGAAACCGGGACAGGGTTTATGGCTACACCTTC. V usage is TRBV6-1 and J usage is TRBJ1-2; 9 bases agree with TRBD1. V was clipped by 8 bases and J by 5 bases; unmatched bases: 9. Germline lookup yields CDR1 MNHNS and CDR2 SASEGT. This CDR3 is built from 14 residues.

Regarding this clonotype: A much larger clone lies one base from this, so it may be a read error. The DNA is left out, because the CDR3 cannot be placed on it with certainty; the CDR3 is given as TCRdb lists it. V is TRBV12-3 or TRBV12-4 and J is TRBJ2-3; TRBD2, the table's D call, lacks a check against the DNA. The CDR3 has 14 amino acids, counting both end residues. CDR3 protein: CASSFGGGADTQCF.

This clonotype was seen at least ten times. This chain connects TRBV5-1 to TRBJ1-1; no reliable D call. Germline CDR1 reads SGHRS; CDR2 reads YFSETQ. This CDR3 is built from 14 residues. The ends were cut back, 4 bases at V and 4 bases at J, with 14 bases in the middle. The CDR3 sequence is CASSVLVGSTEAFF. Here the CDR3 DNA reads TGCGCCAGCAGCGTGCTAGTGGGGTCCACTGAAGCTTTCTTT.

This clonotype was seen repeatedly, ten times or more. The gene calls are TRBV5-1 and TRBJ1-1; 12 positions agree with TRBD1. The CDR3 extends over 16 amino acids. From germline, CDR1 is SGHRS and CDR2 YFSETQ. V trimming: 0 bases; J trimming: 5 bases; junction bases outside the gene matches: 5. The CDR3 DNA is TGCGCCAGCAGCTTGGTAGGGACAGGGGGCGGGACTGAAGCTTTCTTT. Its protein product is CASSLVGTGGGTEAFF.

Many counts were recorded for this clonotype. The chain employs TRBV7-2 and TRBJ1-6; D not resolved. CDR3 length: 17 residues. Deletions cut 0 bases from V and 0 bases from J, with 9 bases between. Per the germline V gene, CDR1 is SGHTA and CDR2 is FQGNSA. CDR3 DNA sequence: TGTGCCAGCAGCTTAGCGACGGCGAGCTCCTATAATTCACCCCTCCACTTT. The encoded protein is CASSLATASSYNSPLHF.

J is TRBJ1-1 and V is TRBV20-1, with D hard to call. Per germline, CDR1 DFQATT and CDR2 SNEGSKA (reference sequence). V was cut by 0 bases and J by 11 bases, with 16 bases left in between. The CDR3 runs 13 residues. The CDR3 spells CSARDPRSVAAFF. The DNA for the CDR3 is TGCAGTGCTAGAGATCCCAGGTCGGTAGCGGCTTTCTTT.

This clonotype was recorded many times. This CDR3 is CASSRGLAGGTYEQYF. DNA for the CDR3: TGTGCCAGCAGCCGAGGACTAGCGGGAGGAACCTACGAGCAGTACTTC. This chain links TRBV3-1 with TRBJ2-7; 14 nucleotides match TRBD2. The CDR3 sequence is 16 residues long. The V gene end was trimmed by 4 bases and the J gene end by 2 bases; junction bases not matched to a gene: 4. CDR1 and CDR2 (germline): LGHDT, YNNKEL (reference sequence).

This clonotype has just one count. The rearrangement uses TRBV19 and TRBJ1-2; D may be TRBD1 (5 bases). Germline V lookup: CDR1 LNHDA, CDR2 SQIVND (reference sequence). CDR3 size: 13 residues. Trimming shortened V by 3 bases and J by 8 bases, and 13 bases separated the two germline ends. Here the CDR3 DNA reads TGTGCCAGTAGTATCTCCGGGGGGTGGGGCTACACCTTC. Encoded protein: CASSISGGWGYTF.

The rearrangement joins TRBV7-3 to TRBJ1-2, with D tentatively TRBD1 (5 bases). Germline assignment: CDR1 SGHTA and CDR2 FQGTGA. The length of the CDR3 is 15 residues. Deletions cut 5 bases from V and 0 bases from J, with 13 bases between. This chain's CDR3 is CASSMVQASNYGYTF. The CDR3, as DNA: TGTGCCAGCAGCATGGTACAGGCCTCTAACTATGGCTACACCTTC. Filled out from reference TRBV7-3 and TRBJ1-2, the complete variable domain reads GAGVSQTPSNKVTEKGKYVELRCDPISGHTALYWYRQSLGQGPEFLIYFQGTGAADDSGLPNDRFFAVRPEGSVSTLKIQRTERGDSAVYLCASSMVQASNYGYTFGSGTRLTVV.

As for this clonotype: Since a much larger clone is just one base distant, this may be a read error. This chain connects TRBV12-3 or TRBV12-4 to TRBJ2-6; 8 bases are shared with TRBD1. The J segment lost 4 bases and the V segment lost 4 bases, leaving 12 bases of the junction unmatched. CDR3 length: 18 residues. CDR3 region: CASSSRTGSASGANVLTF. CDR3 in DNA: TGTGCCAGCAGTTCACGGACAGGGAGCGCCTCCGGGGCCAACGTCCTGACTTTC.

The genes are TRBV7-9 and TRBJ1-6; weak D call: TRBD1 (5 bases). The CDR3 consists of 15 residues. Germline loops: CDR1 SEHNR, CDR2 FQNEAQ (reference sequence). Trimming removed 5 bases at V and 4 bases at J, with 12 bases between. The CDR3 coding sequence is TGTGCCAGCAGCCCAGACAGCGGATATAATTCACCCCTCCACTTT. Its translation: CASSPDSGYNSPLHF.

Comment on this clonotype: A much larger clone lies one base from this, so it may be a read error. The chain links TRBV4-3 to TRBJ2-7, with 8 nucleotides matching TRBD2. The CDR3 sequence is 16 residues long. In germline, CDR1 is LGHNA, CDR2 YSLEER. J was trimmed by 8 bases and V by 4 bases; bases with no gene match: 16. CDR3 region: CASSPRRTSGYSQQYF. CDR3 bases: TGCGCCAGCAGCCCCCGGAGAACTAGCGGCTATTCTCAGCAGTACTTC.

This clonotype was detected only a few times. This chain connects TRBV20-1 to TRBJ1-1; possible D gene TRBD1, 5 bases. Germline V gives CDR1 DFQATT, CDR2 SNEGSKA (reference sequence). With 0 bases removed from V and 7 bases from J, the gap between germline ends came to 9 bases. The length of the CDR3 is 12 residues. CDR3 residues: CSARDGDGEAFF. In DNA, the CDR3 is TGCAGTGCTAGAGATGGGGACGGTGAAGCTTTCTTT.